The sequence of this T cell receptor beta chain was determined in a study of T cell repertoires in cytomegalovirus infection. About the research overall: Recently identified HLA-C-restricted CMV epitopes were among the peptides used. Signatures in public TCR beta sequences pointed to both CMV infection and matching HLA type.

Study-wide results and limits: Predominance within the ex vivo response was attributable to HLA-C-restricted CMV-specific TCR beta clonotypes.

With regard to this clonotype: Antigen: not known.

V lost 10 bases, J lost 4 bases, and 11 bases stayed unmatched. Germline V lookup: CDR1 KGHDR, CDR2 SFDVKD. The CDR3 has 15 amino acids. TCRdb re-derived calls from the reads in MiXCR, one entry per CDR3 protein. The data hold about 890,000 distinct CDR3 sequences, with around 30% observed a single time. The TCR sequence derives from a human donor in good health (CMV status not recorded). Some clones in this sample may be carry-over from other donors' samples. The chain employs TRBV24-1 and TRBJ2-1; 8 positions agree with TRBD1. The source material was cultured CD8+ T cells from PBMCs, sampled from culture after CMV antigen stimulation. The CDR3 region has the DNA TGTGCCACTGGGACCGGGACAGGTTCATACAATGAGCAGTTCTTC. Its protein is CATGTGTGSYNEQFF.